A single sample gave rise to the 24 T cell receptor beta chains below, sequenced in a study of type 1 regulatory T cells. TCRdb used MiXCR to reprocess the reads, holding one entry per CDR3 protein. This table has about 62,000 distinct CDR3 sequences, approximately 67% appearing once. No antigen has been assigned to these receptors. The sequenced sample was cultured non-Tr1 T cells, either the whole culture or a sorted T cell fraction (not recorded which). The receptors originated from a human donor in good health.

This clonotype has just a few counts. V is TRBV4-1 and J is TRBJ1-1, with D maybe TRBD1 (5 bases). Trimming shortened V by 1 base and J by 0 bases, and 9 bases separated the two germline ends. CDR3 size: 15 residues. CDR1 MGHRA and CDR2 YSYEKL come from the germline V gene. The CDR3 reads CASSQADRMNTEAFF. Written as DNA, the CDR3 is TGCGCCAGCAGCCAAGCCGACAGAATGAACACTGAAGCTTTCTTT.

Concerning this clonotype itself: Here the CDR3 omits its conserved ending phenylalanine or tryptophan, so a read error is the likely source. The chain employs TRBV2 and TRBJ1-2, with TRBD1 matching over 7 bases. V shed 6 bases and J 0 bases; nucleotides not matched to a gene: 4. CDR1 is SNHLY, CDR2 FYNNEI, per germline. The CDR3 sequence is 14 residues long. DNA for the CDR3: TGTGCCAGCAGCCGACAGGGAGCTAACTATGGCTACACCTTA. Its translation: CASSRQGANYGYTL.

V gene TRBV12-3 or TRBV12-4 combines with J gene TRBJ1-5; TRBD1 might be the D (5 bases). This CDR3 is 16 amino acids long. V was clipped by 2 bases and J by 3 bases, with 14 bases between them. The CDR3 reads CASSLPFGTVNQPQHF. CDR3 DNA sequence: TGTGCCAGCAGTTTACCCTTCGGGACGGTCAATCAGCCCCAGCATTTT.

In this sample, this clonotype turned up many times. This sequence joins TRBV5-5 and TRBJ2-2; D not certain. This CDR3 spans 18 amino acids. Germline CDR1 is SGHKS and CDR2 is YYEKEE (reference sequence). The V gene lost 5 bases and the J gene lost 0 bases, with 20 bases spanning the gap. The DNA for the CDR3 is TGTGCCAGCAGGGTGAGGACGAGTCTTTTGTCGAACACCGGGGAGCTGTTTTTT. This sequence encodes CASRVRTSLLSNTGELFF.

The V gene is TRBV24-1, the J gene TRBJ2-1; 8 nucleotides line up with TRBD1. Germline CDR1 KGHDR, CDR2 SFDVKD. This CDR3 is built from 17 residues. V shed 4 bases and J 4 bases; nucleotides not matched to a gene: 11. The CDR3 loop reads CATSDPGPGTGYNEQFF. CDR3 bases: TGTGCCACCAGTGACCCAGGACCCGGGACAGGTTACAATGAGCAGTTCTTC.

This clonotype was recorded a few times. The rearrangement joins TRBV7-9 to TRBJ2-4; tentatively, D is TRBD1 (5 bases). V gave up 1 base and J gave up 7 bases, with 23 bases separating them. The CDR3 is made up of 18 amino acids. Germline loops: CDR1 SEHNR, CDR2 FQNEAQ (reference sequence). The CDR3 DNA reads as TGTGCCAGCAGCTTAGTGGAGATAGGGGCTCGAGCTGGGAACATTCAGTACTTC. The encoded protein is CASSLVEIGARAGNIQYF.

The chain carries TRBV12-3 or TRBV12-4 and TRBJ2-3, with TRBD2 identical over 14 bases. This CDR3 contains 15 residues. The V gene end was trimmed by 6 bases and the J gene end by 10 bases; junction bases not matched to a gene: 9. The DNA for the CDR3 is TGTGCCAGCAGGGGGACTAGCGGGAGATCGGGTGCGCAGTATTTT. Its translation: CASRGTSGRSGAQYF.

Judged by abundance, this clonotype is medium-sized. This sequence joins TRBV15 and TRBJ2-5; D could derive from TRBD1 or TRBD2 (5 bases each). CDR3 length: 15 residues. Germline values: CDR1 LNHNV, CDR2 YYDKDF (reference sequence). Trimming cost V 5 bases and J 4 bases, with 17 bases left between them. CDR3 in amino acids: CATSLAPGLGETQYF. In nucleotides, the CDR3 is TGTGCCACCAGCCTAGCCCCAGGGCTCGGAGAGACCCAGTACTTC.

The DNA of the CDR3 is TGTGCCAGCAGCTTCGAAACTAGCGGAGGGTATTTT. Translating gives CASSFETSGGYF. The chain employs TRBV7-9 and TRBJ2-3, with 8 bases lining up with TRBD2. Trimming at V came to 3 bases and at J to 14 bases, leaving 7 bases not matched to a gene. The CDR3 covers 12 residues. Germline CDR1 and CDR2: SEHNR and FQNEAQ (reference sequence). The whole variable domain, remainder taken from reference TRBV7-9 and TRBJ2-3, is DTGVSQNPRHKITKRGQNVTFRCDPISEHNRLYWYRQTLGQGPEFLTYFQNEAQLEKSRLLSDRFSAERPKGSFSTLEIQRTEQGDSAMYLCASSFETSGGYFGPGTRLTVL.

This clonotype was detected many times. The chain links TRBV4-2 to TRBJ2-1, with TRBD2 identical over 9 bases. The CDR3 has 15 residues. The germline V gene encodes CDR1 LGHNA and CDR2 YNFKEQ. With V trimmed by 0 bases and J by 11 bases, 8 bases remained unmatched. This CDR3 reads CASSQEASGVVKQFF. In nucleotides, the CDR3 is TGTGCCAGCAGCCAAGAGGCTAGCGGGGTTGTGAAGCAGTTCTTC.

This clonotype was recorded a few times. The V and J genes are TRBV14 and TRBJ2-7, with 12 bases aligning to TRBD2. From germline, CDR1 is SGHDN and CDR2 FVKESK. J gave up 5 bases and V 4 bases, and 3 bases lay outside the gene matches. The CDR3 totals 14 residues. Here the CDR3 DNA reads TGTGCCAGCAGCCCTAGCGGGAGGGCCCACGAGCAGTACTTC. As protein: CASSPSGRAHEQYF.

The chain has TRBV2 and TRBJ2-5; TRBD1 might be the D (5 bases). Germline V lookup: CDR1 SNHLY, CDR2 FYNNEI. V was shortened by 5 bases and J by 2 bases, with 6 bases between the two germline ends. This CDR3 has 12 residues. CDR3 bases: TGTGCCAGCAGTCACAGGCAAGAGACCCAGTACTTC. It encodes CASSHRQETQYF. Supplemented by reference TRBV2 and TRBJ2-5, the full variable domain reads EPEVTQTPSHQVTQMGQEVILRCVPISNHLYFYWYRQILGQKVEFLVSFYNNEISEKSEIFDDQFSVERPDGSNFTLKIRSTKLEDSAMYFCASSHRQETQYFGPGTRLLVL.

The gene calls are TRBV7-2 and TRBJ1-2; 9 nucleotides agree with TRBD1. J lost 8 bases, V lost 4 bases, and 8 bases had no gene match. CDR1 SGHTA and CDR2 FQGNSA come from the germline V gene. The CDR3 contains 14 residues. The CDR3 spells CASSSGQGIGGYTF. CDR3 DNA: TGTGCCAGCAGCTCGGGACAGGGAATAGGGGGCTACACCTTC.

This clonotype came up a few times. V gene TRBV5-1 combines with J gene TRBJ1-2; maybe TRBD1 (5 bases). Germline V lookup: CDR1 SGHRS, CDR2 YFSETQ. The CDR3 loop spans 15 amino acids. V was shortened by 4 bases and J by 2 bases, with 15 bases between the two germline ends. CDR3 bases: TGCGCCAGCAGCCCTACCGGGACCTTAAACTATGGCTACACCTTC. This codes for CASSPTGTLNYGYTF.

The V call is TRBV10-3, the J call TRBJ2-1; 13 bases align to TRBD2. Unmatched junction bases numbered 0, after V lost 0 bases and J lost 1 base. CDR1 and CDR2 (germline): ENHRY, SYGVKD. This CDR3 region has 17 residues. The CDR3 region is CAISESLAGGSYNEQFF. DNA of the CDR3: TGTGCCATCAGTGAGTCACTAGCGGGAGGGTCCTACAATGAGCAGTTCTTC.

The chain has TRBV6-1 and TRBJ1-5; D is perhaps TRBD1 (6 bases). The CDR3 sequence is 15 residues long. Germline CDR1 reads MNHNS; CDR2 reads SASEGT. V was trimmed by 3 bases and J by 4 bases, leaving 13 bases between them. CDR3 amino acids: CASSEVGGYNQPQHF. CDR3 bases: TGTGCCAGCAGTGAGGTAGGGGGTTATAATCAGCCCCAGCATTTT.

The chain employs TRBV19 and TRBJ2-3; D tentatively fits TRBD1 or TRBD2 (5 bases each). Per the germline V gene, CDR1 is LNHDA and CDR2 is SQIVND (reference sequence). This CDR3 contains 14 residues. V lost 3 bases and J lost 8, with 15 bases in between. In DNA, the CDR3 is TGTGCCAGTAGTATTACTGCTGTTGGGGGTACGCAGTATTTT. Translating gives CASSITAVGGTQYF. The whole variable domain, remainder taken from reference TRBV19 and TRBJ2-3, is DGGITQSPKYLFRKEGQNVTLSCEQNLNHDAMYWYRQDPGQGLRLIYYSQIVNDFQKGDIAEGYSVSREKKESFPLTVTSAQKNPTAFYLCASSITAVGGTQYFGPGTRLTVL.

This clonotype was seen more than once but under ten times. The chain carries TRBV3-1 and TRBJ2-2; TRBD2 aligns across 13 bases. Germline CDR1 reads LGHDT; CDR2 reads YNNKEL (reference sequence). The ends lost 1 base at V and 4 bases at J; junction bases unmatched: 6. This CDR3 region has 18 residues. DNA of the CDR3: TGTGCCAGCAGCCAAGGGACTAGCGGGAGATGGGGCACCGGGGAGCTGTTTTTT. This codes for CASSQGTSGRWGTGELFF.

J is TRBJ2-2 and V is TRBV9; possible D gene TRBD1, 5 bases. Germline V gene lookup returns CDR1 SGDLS and CDR2 YYNGEE. CDR3 size: 17 residues. V shed 4 bases and J shed 5 bases, with 21 bases lying between them. The CDR3 DNA is TGTGCCAGCAGCCCACCCCTCGGACATGGTGGGACCGGGGAGCTGTTTTTT. It is translated as CASSPPLGHGGTGELFF.

This clonotype was seen more than once but under ten times. V is TRBV5-1 and J is TRBJ1-1, with D possibly matching TRBD1 (5 bases). The germline V and J ends were trimmed by 6 bases and 1 base, with 13 bases remaining between them. The CDR3 has 14 amino acids. Looked up from germline, CDR1 is SGHRS and CDR2 is YFSETQ. CDR3 residues: CASTRDPENTEAFF. The CDR3 DNA is TGCGCCAGCACCCGGGACCCAGAGAACACTGAAGCTTTCTTT.

The CDR3, as DNA: TGTGCCATCAGTGAGTCGATCTTGCGGGAACCACGAGGCAAGTACTTC. Its protein is CAISESILREPRGKYF. The gene calls are TRBV10-3 and TRBJ2-7; D is perhaps TRBD2 (6 bases). CDR1 ENHRY and CDR2 SYGVKD come from the germline V gene. The CDR3 contains 16 residues. Trimming removed 0 bases at V and 11 bases at J, with 23 bases between.

Concerning this clonotype: At one of its ends the junction is not consistent with the germline gene, which may arise from a read error. The V call is TRBV18, the J call TRBJ2-5, with D possibly being TRBD1 (6 bases). The CDR3 is 14 residues long. Germline CDR1 is KGHSH and CDR2 is LQKENI. DNA of the CDR3: TGTGCCAGCTCCCCACCGGACAGACAAGAGACCCAGTACTTC. It encodes CASSPPDRQETQYF.

This chain connects TRBV15 to TRBJ2-4, with D perhaps TRBD2 (6 bases). There are 14 residues in the CDR3. The germline V gene has CDR1 LNHNV and CDR2 YYDKDF (reference sequence). The V end was cut by 4 bases, the J end by 6 bases, with 13 bases between. The CDR3 spells CATSTRTKGNIQYF. CDR3 DNA sequence: TGTGCCACCAGCACCCGGACTAAGGGAAACATTCAGTACTTC.

The chain employs TRBV7-8 and TRBJ2-3; maybe TRBD1 (5 bases). Looked up from germline, CDR1 is SGHVS and CDR2 is FQNEAQ. The CDR3 is 15 residues long. The V end was cut by 5 bases, the J end by 2 bases, with 14 bases between. The chain's CDR3 is CASSPEGAATDTQYF. Written as DNA, the CDR3 is TGTGCCAGCAGCCCCGAAGGGGCGGCCACAGATACGCAGTATTTT.